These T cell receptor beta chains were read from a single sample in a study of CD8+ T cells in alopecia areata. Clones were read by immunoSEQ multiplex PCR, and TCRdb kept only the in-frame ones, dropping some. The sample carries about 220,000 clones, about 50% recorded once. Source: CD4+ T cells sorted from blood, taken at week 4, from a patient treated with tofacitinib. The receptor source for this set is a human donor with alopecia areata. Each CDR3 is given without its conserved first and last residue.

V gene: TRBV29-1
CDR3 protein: SAMRGTDTQY

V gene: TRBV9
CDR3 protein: ASSTLSGGANVLT

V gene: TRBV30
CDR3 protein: AWSFNRGMKNSPLH

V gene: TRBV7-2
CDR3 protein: ASSGRGPQENNEQF

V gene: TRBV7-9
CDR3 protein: ASSFNSPGDTQY

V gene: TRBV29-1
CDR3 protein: SVTPLDRGKGYT

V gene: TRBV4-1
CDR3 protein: ASSQSSGGAYTGELF

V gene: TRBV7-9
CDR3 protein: ASRPRDRGLNTQY

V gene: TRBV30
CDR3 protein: ACQQPLAGGWTDTQY

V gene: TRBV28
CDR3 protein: ASSLSGEGQNQPQH

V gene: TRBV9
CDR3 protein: ASSVDHHEQF

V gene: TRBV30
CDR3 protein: AWSPSDYGYT

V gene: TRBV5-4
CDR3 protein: ASSSQKSLGEQY

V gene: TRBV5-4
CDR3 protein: ASSLMGQNEKLF

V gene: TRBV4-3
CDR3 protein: ASSARRGAGSGTNVLT

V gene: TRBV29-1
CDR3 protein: SVARTANTEAF

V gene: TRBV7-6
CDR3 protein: ASSLASSYEQY

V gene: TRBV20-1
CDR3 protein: SLRVANVQY

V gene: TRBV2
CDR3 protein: ASRDRDATDTQY

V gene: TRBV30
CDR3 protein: AWSTPGTGRSHGYT

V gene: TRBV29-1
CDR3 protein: SVVPRDIRDEQF

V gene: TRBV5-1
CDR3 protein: ASSFGLAGGRVASSTDTQY

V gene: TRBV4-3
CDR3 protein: ASSQGQESHGYT

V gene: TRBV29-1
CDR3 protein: SVAGTVNTEAF

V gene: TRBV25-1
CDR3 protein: ASSESQLSPGANVLT

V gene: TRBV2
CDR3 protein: ASSEGSRVVKLF

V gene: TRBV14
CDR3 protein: ASRAGGEQF

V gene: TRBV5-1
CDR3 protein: ASSLAGGEQPQH

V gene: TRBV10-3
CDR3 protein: AFSSSVEGLYGYT